This T cell receptor beta chain is drawn from a study of OX40 agonist ivuxolimab in advanced cancers. Study findings and constraints: Dose levels from 0.1 to 3.0 mg/kg saw CD4+ and CD8+ blood T cells expand clonally by week 6.

Excluded were patients having autoimmune disease history or systemic immunosuppression. Baseline, cycle 4 day 1, and cycle 7 day 1 were the blood sampling points. Using immunoSEQ multiplex PCR, the repertoire was profiled, and TCRdb retains in-frame clones only, with some absent. The table has 40,000 to 55,000 clones, nearly 90% seen once. For this clone: Its specificity is unknown.

Germline lookup yields CDR1 LNHDA and CDR2 SQIVND (reference sequence). Trimming left V 1 base short and J 5 bases short, with 10 bases between. This CDR3 contains 14 residues. Sequencing was performed on CD4+ or CD8+ T cells sorted from blood, taken in a trial of the OX40 agonist ivuxolimab. This rearrangement joins TRBV19 to TRBJ2-3; perhaps TRBD2 as D (5 bases). The source of this sequence is an adult with an advanced solid tumor such as melanoma, head and neck, liver or kidney cancer. CDR3 region: CASSIVPGIDTQYF. The DNA of the CDR3 is TGTGCCAGTAGTATAGTCCCCGGGATAGATACGCAGTATTTT.